This note documents a single TCR beta chain sequence. In this sample, this clonotype turned up many times. No antigen is known for it. The sample holds no much larger clone one base away, and base qualities are not on file. This sample stems from a study of T cells after yellow fever vaccination (dated by TCRdb to between 2019 and 2020). Context from the whole study: The SMART-Seq v4 Ultra Low Input RNA kit was used to prepare libraries from fractions with low cell numbers. To follow T-cell clones before and after both primary and booster YFV17D yellow fever vaccination, bulk TCR alpha and beta repertoires underwent longitudinal sequencing. The cohort comprised two healthy male donors, one aged 18 to 30 and one aged 30 to 39 years. Blood was drawn at multiple timepoints before and after primary and secondary immunization, with bulk PBMC replicates and cell subsets isolated. Study-level results and caveats: After the booster, most clones that had expanded after primary vaccination were detected again (around 96% of CD4 and around 88% of CD8), suggesting broad maintenance of memory. Because abundant contaminating clonotypes from the bulk population could be contained in FACS-sorted repertoires, computational filtering was required. Compared with the primary T-cell response, the secondary T-cell response was faster but weaker, reaching its peak on day 5 rather than on day 15. A small share of clonotypes occurred in both CD4 and CD8 compartments, likely arising from convergent recombination. Because the study included only a couple of donors, the extent to which the findings can be generalized is limited.

TCR cDNA was synthesized by 5'RACE template switching, which introduced a universal primer site and unique molecular identifiers. Priming of cDNA synthesis was performed from both the TCR alpha and TCR beta constant segments. Library amplification used two PCR steps, and the second PCR step added sample barcodes and sequencing adapters. Sequencing of libraries was done on Illumina HiSeq 2500 (2x100 bp) or NovaSeq (2x150 bp). On the study's bioinformatics: Demultiplexing of reads and collapsing into UMI consensus sequences were performed with MIGEC, and V(D)J alignment was carried out with MiXCR. Using edgeR on replicate PBMC samples, clonotypes were called vaccine-responding if FDR was below 0.01 and the log2 fold change was above 5 up to day 15. CD4 or CD8 identity was assigned to each bulk clonotype according to whether the clonotype was present at higher abundance in the sequenced CD4 repertoire or the sequenced CD8 repertoire. TCRdb ran its own pipeline on the public reads, namely fastp trimming at Q25 and MiXCR clone calling, and kept in-frame beta chains. Identical CDR3 proteins give one entry, which carries the most common genes and DNA. TCRdb, not the original authors, processed these V and J calls. The sample table shows roughly 120,000 distinct CDR3 sequences, and 6% to 8% are seen once. The ten largest clones represent 2% to 3% of the sample.

In the paper's terms, the treatment or condition label means: live attenuated yellow fever vaccine strain. PBMCs were isolated from peripheral blood using a standard Ficoll-Paque protocol. CD4 and CD8 T-cell fractions were isolated with Dynabeads CD4 and CD8 positive selection kits. TriZol was used to extract RNA from bulk PBMCs, from CD4 and CD8 fractions, and from dextramer-positive and dextramer-negative fractions. Including the terminal cysteine and phenylalanine, the CDR3 comprises 15 residues. Only the CDR3 region is kept as DNA, spanning 45 bases read in frame from base 1. V lost 5 bases and J lost 7 bases, and the count of bases not matched to a germline gene is 10. From a lookup of the germline V gene, CDR1 and CDR2 are KGHSH and LQKENI.

The sample consisted of CD4+ T cells sorted from PBMCs, taken approximately 11 days after the first yellow fever vaccination. The chain links TRBV18 with TRBJ2-3, and 9 junction bases match TRBD1. The clonotype comes from a man aged 18-30 years who received the YFV17D yellow fever vaccine. The DNA is as follows: TGTGCCAGCTCAACGTGGGGACAGGGTACGAATACGCAGTATTTT. Its coded protein is CASSTWGQGTNTQYF.